One sample yielded the 17 T cell receptor beta chains listed below, sequenced in a study of shared clonotypes between healthy human individuals. The repertoire was sequenced with immunoSEQ multiplex PCR; TCRdb's copy has only in-frame clones and lacks some. The sample shows hundreds of thousands of clones, less than 98% of them seen only once. Sequencing used naive CD4+ T cells sorted from blood. This sample's subset: CD45RA+ positively selected. All receptors derive from a woman in her 30s in good health.

This chain uses TRBV6-5 with TRBJ2-2; TRBD1 agrees at 9 bases. Germline CDR1 and CDR2: MNHEY and SVGAGI. The junction had 5 bases not matched to a gene; V was cut back by 6 bases and J by 3 bases. The CDR3 spans 15 residues. In nucleotides, the CDR3 is TGTGCCAGCAGCCCCGACAGGGGGGACACCGGGGAGCTGTTTTTT. Translated, it gives CASSPDRGDTGELFF.

The chain carries TRBV7-2 and TRBJ2-3; D ambiguous. Germline CDR1 reads SGHTA; CDR2 reads FQGNSA. Trimming took off 5 bases at V and 1 base at J, with 7 bases between the two ends. CDR3 length: 13 amino acids. The CDR3 coding sequence is TGTGCCAGCAGCCTCAGTCGCACAGATACGCAGTATTTT. This gives the protein CASSLSRTDTQYF.

Here the CDR3 reads CASSLVTEGSPLHF. The DNA of the CDR3 is TGCGCCAGCAGCTTGGTGACCGAGGGATCACCCCTCCACTTT. The rearrangement links TRBV5-1 to TRBJ1-6; D uncertain. Trimming left V 0 bases short and J 10 bases short, with 11 bases between. The CDR3 has 14 amino acids. Germline V gene data show CDR1 as SGHRS and CDR2 as YFSETQ.

The chain couples TRBV28 to TRBJ1-1; D ambiguous. The V gene lost 9 bases and the J gene lost 5 bases, with 16 bases spanning the gap. The germline V gene has CDR1 MDHEN and CDR2 SYDVKM. The CDR3 is 13 residues long. CDR3 sequence: CASAEGGSTEAFF. The CDR3 DNA is TGTGCCAGTGCAGAAGGAGGGAGTACTGAAGCTTTCTTT.

This chain uses TRBV10-1 with TRBJ2-4; 8 bases line up with TRBD1. Per germline, CDR1 WNHNN and CDR2 SYGVQD (reference sequence). Losses at the gene ends were 7 bases for V and 7 bases for J; bases not matched to a gene: 9. The length of the CDR3 is 14 residues. The CDR3 nucleotides read TGCGCCAGCACCCAGGGGGCGATTGTGAACATTCAGTACTTC. It specifies CASTQGAIVNIQYF.

The V gene is TRBV5-4, the J gene TRBJ1-4; 7 nucleotides line up with TRBD1. This CDR3 region has 14 residues. CDR1 and CDR2 (germline): SGHNT, YYREEE (reference sequence). The V and J ends lost 4 bases and 4 bases, in that order; junction bases with no gene match: 4. This CDR3 is CASSPGQVNEKLFF. The CDR3, as DNA: TGTGCCAGCAGCCCCGGACAGGTTAATGAAAAACTGTTTTTT. Supplemented by reference TRBV5-4 and TRBJ1-4, the full variable domain reads ETGVTQSPTHLIKTRGQQVTLRCSSQSGHNTVSWYQQALGQGPQFIFQYYREEENGRGNFPPRFSGLQFPNYSSELNVNALELDDSALYLCASSPGQVNEKLFFGSGTQLSVL.

In this sample, this clone turned up once. The chain carries TRBV28 and TRBJ1-1; the match to TRBD1 covers 9 bases. The germline gives CDR1 MDHEN, CDR2 SYDVKM. The CDR3 consists of 15 residues. The V segment lost 7 bases and the J segment 1 base; nucleotides outside the gene matches: 7. CDR3 sequence: CASTSLGQGNTEAFF. The DNA for the CDR3 is TGTGCCAGCACCTCCCTGGGACAGGGGAACACTGAAGCTTTCTTT.

This rearrangement joins TRBV28 to TRBJ2-5; 9 bases line up with TRBD1. The CDR3 length is 15 residues. V lost 4 bases to trimming and J lost 2 bases; unmatched junction nucleotides: 5. Germline loops: CDR1 MDHEN, CDR2 SYDVKM. The DNA for the CDR3 is TGTGCCAGCAGTTCTTCCGGGACAGGGCAAGAGACCCAGTACTTC. Amino acid sequence: CASSSSGTGQETQYF.

The chain joins TRBV4-2 to TRBJ2-1; TRBD2 might be the D (5 bases). The CDR3 runs to 18 residues. Germline values: CDR1 LGHNA, CDR2 YNFKEQ. The V and J ends lost 4 bases and 0 bases respectively, with 19 bases between them. The CDR3 reads CASSLNVGSASSYNEQFF. CDR3 nucleotides: TGTGCCAGCAGCCTCAACGTGGGTAGCGCGAGCTCCTACAATGAGCAGTTCTTC.

V and J are TRBV15 and TRBJ2-7, with D possibly matching TRBD2 (6 bases). The V and J ends lost 0 bases and 7 bases respectively, with 13 bases between them. The CDR3 spans 14 residues. Germline CDR1 is LNHNV and CDR2 is YYDKDF (reference sequence). The DNA for the CDR3 is TGTGCCACCAGCAGAGAGACTAGTGGTCGGGAGCAGTACTTC. Its translation is CATSRETSGREQYF.

The table lists this clone with a count of one. The chain employs TRBV5-6 and TRBJ2-7; TRBD2 matches at 10 bases. The germline gives CDR1 SGHDT, CDR2 YYEEEE. Trimming at V came to 0 bases and at J to 2 bases, leaving 2 bases not matched to a gene. CDR3 size: 15 residues. The CDR3 DNA follows: TGTGCCAGCAGCTTGGGTCTAGCGGGAGCCTACGAGCAGTACTTC. Protein: CASSLGLAGAYEQYF.

The chain is built from TRBV5-6 and TRBJ2-3; tentative D call: TRBD1 (5 bases). This CDR3 region has 14 residues. CDR1 and CDR2 (germline): SGHDT, YYEEEE. The V end lost 3 bases, the J end lost 1 base, and 9 bases lay between the germline ends. The CDR3 DNA is TGTGCCAGCAGCTGGTGGGGCGGCACAGATACGCAGTATTTT. Amino acids: CASSWWGGTDTQYF. The whole variable domain, remainder taken from reference TRBV5-6 and TRBJ2-3, is DAGVTQSPTHLIKTRGQQVTLRCSPKSGHDTVSWYQQALGQGPQFIFQYYEEEERQRGNFPDRFSGHQFPNYSSELNVNALLLGDSALYLCASSWWGGTDTQYFGPGTRLTVL.

V is TRBV27 and J is TRBJ2-3; D possibly uses TRBD1 or TRBD2 (6 bases each). CDR3 length: 13 amino acids. Germline V gives CDR1 MNHEY, CDR2 SMNVEV (reference sequence). Trimming stripped 8 bases from V and 1 base from J, with 10 bases between. Here the CDR3 DNA reads TGTGCCAGCTGGGGGGCGGGCACAGATACGCAGTATTTT. Its translation is CASWGAGTDTQYF.

V is TRBV7-3 and J is TRBJ2-6, with TRBD1 as a possible D gene (6 bases). This CDR3 region has 16 residues. The germline V and J ends were trimmed by 3 bases and 2 bases, with 11 bases remaining between them. Germline V gene lookup returns CDR1 SGHTA and CDR2 FQGTGA. The CDR3: CASSLMGAAGANVLTF. CDR3 sequence (DNA): TGTGCCAGCAGCTTGATGGGGGCGGCTGGGGCCAACGTCCTGACTTTC.

The chain is built from TRBV7-3 and TRBJ2-1, with 9 bases matching TRBD2. The germline gives CDR1 SGHTA, CDR2 FQGTGA. V lost 6 bases to trimming and J lost 7 bases; unmatched junction nucleotides: 10. The CDR3 runs to 15 residues. CDR3 residues: CASSYGLAWGNEQFF. The CDR3 DNA reads TGTGCCAGCAGTTATGGACTAGCGTGGGGGAATGAGCAGTTCTTC.

The chain combines TRBV19 with TRBJ1-5; 7 nucleotides align to TRBD1. Germline V lookup: CDR1 LNHDA, CDR2 SQIVND (reference sequence). The V gene end was trimmed by 3 bases and the J gene end by 0 bases; junction bases not matched to a gene: 8. The CDR3 has 17 residues. The CDR3 nucleotides read TGTGCCAGTAGTATGTATTCCGGGACAGCTAGCAATCAGCCCCAGCATTTT. Translating gives CASSMYSGTASNQPQHF.

This sequence joins TRBV5-4 and TRBJ2-1, with D possibly TRBD2 on 5 matching bases. Trimming shortened V by 1 base and J by 4 bases, and 12 bases separated the two germline ends. The CDR3 spans 15 residues. In germline, CDR1 is SGHNT, CDR2 YYREEE (reference sequence). The DNA for the CDR3 is TGTGCCAGCAGCTTGAGGACTGGGAAGTACAATGAGCAGTTCTTC. Translating it yields CASSLRTGKYNEQFF.